A selection of T cell receptor beta chains follows, all from one sample in a study of blood T cells in healthy people across ages. TCRdb re-derived calls from the 5' RACE reads in MiXCR, one entry per CDR3 protein. The top ten clones hold around 0.75% of a sample with about 1 million distinct CDR3 sequences, around 27% of them seen once. The data also belong to a second study, concerning T cells of mothers and their children.

The specimen sequenced was blood. These receptors were collected from a girl aged 2-10 years in good health. CDR3s include the opening cysteine and the closing phenylalanine or tryptophan. D genes are given only for firm matches. Where a row states a size, it is once, few, many or the class of an expanded clone; other rows omit it.

>few|TRBJ2-3|TRBV9|TRBD2
CASSVEVSGVTDTQYF
TGTGCCAGCAGCGTAGAGGTTAGCGGGGTCACAGATACGCAGTATTTT
>NA|TRBJ1-3|TRBV6-5|NA
CASSYFGNTIYF
TGTGCCAGCAGTTACTTTGGAAACACCATATATTTT
>few|TRBJ2-3|TRBV2|TRBD2
CAKSGAGASTDTQYF
TGTGCCAAGTCAGGAGCGGGAGCAAGCACAGATACGCAGTATTTT
>few|TRBJ2-2|TRBV12-3/TRBV12-4|NA
CASSLLKTRGVGELFF
TGTGCCAGCAGTTTGCTAAAAACCAGGGGGGTCGGGGAGCTGTTTTTT
>few|TRBJ2-2|TRBV15|TRBD2
CATSITELAGGMGAGELFF
TGTGCCACCAGCATAACTGAACTAGCGGGGGGAATGGGTGCCGGGGAGCTGTTTTTT
>NA|TRBJ2-7|TRBV12-3/TRBV12-4|TRBD1
CASSSDRGDRYF
TGTGCCAGCAGTTCGGACAGGGGCGATCGGTACTTC
>few|TRBJ2-5|TRBV4-2|TRBD2
CASSVGLAAEETQYF
TGTGCCAGCAGCGTAGGACTAGCTGCGGAAGAGACCCAGTACTTC
>NA|TRBJ1-6|TRBV28|NA
CASSLYSSYNSPLHF
TGTGCCAGCAGTTTATATAGCTCCTATAATTCACCCCTCCACTTT
>few|TRBJ2-2|TRBV29-1|TRBD1
CSARTGGEGGELFF
TGCAGCGCTCGGACAGGGGGCGAGGGCGGGGAGCTGTTTTTT
>NA|TRBJ1-5|TRBV5-6|NA
CASSLGWGSEPQHF
TGTGCCAGCAGCTTGGGATGGGGGTCCGAGCCCCAGCATTTT
>few|TRBJ2-1|TRBV9|NA
CASSAPTSNEQFF
TGTGCCAGCAGCGCACCGACTAGCAATGAGCAGTTCTTC
>few|TRBJ1-1|TRBV6-5|NA
CASSLNWEEYTEAFF
TGTGCCAGCAGTCTCAACTGGGAGGAGTACACTGAAGCTTTCTTT
>few|TRBJ2-1|TRBV20-1|TRBD2
CSAREAGGPNEQFF
TGCAGTGCTAGAGAAGCGGGGGGTCCTAATGAGCAGTTCTTC
>NA|TRBJ2-7|TRBV24-1|NA
CATGGRLSYEQYF
TGTGCCACCGGGGGACGCCTTTCCTACGAGCAGTACTTC
>NA|TRBJ2-3|TRBV29-1|TRBD2
CSVVGPAGSTDTQYF
TGCAGCGTTGTGGGGCCAGCGGGATCGACAGATACGCAGTATTTT
>NA|TRBJ2-7|TRBV13|TRBD2
CASSLGGLAEGEQYF
TGTGCCAGCAGCTTAGGAGGACTAGCGGAGGGCGAGCAGTACTTC
>few|TRBJ2-5|TRBV6-2/TRBV6-3|NA
CASSYSGQGETQYF
TGTGCCAGCAGTTACTCGGGGCAGGGAGAGACCCAGTACTTC
>NA|TRBJ2-5|TRBV6-2/TRBV6-3|NA
CASSYSPEPGETQYF
TGTGCCAGCAGTTACTCTCCAGAACCAGGGGAGACCCAGTACTTC
>few|TRBJ2-1|TRBV7-2|NA
CASSPMDEQFF
TGTGCCAGCAGCCCAATGGATGAGCAGTTCTTC
>NA|TRBJ1-2|TRBV7-8|TRBD1
CASSLGGQMGQGFGYTF
TGTGCCAGCAGCTTAGGCGGGCAAATGGGACAGGGATTTGGCTACACCTTC
>few|TRBJ2-3|TRBV12-3/TRBV12-4|NA
CAIYWEADTQYF
TGTGCCATCTATTGGGAAGCAGATACGCAGTATTTT
>NA|TRBJ2-1|TRBV18|TRBD2
CASSPQGLALSYNEQFF
TGTGCCAGCTCCCCCCAGGGACTAGCTCTTTCCTACAATGAGCAGTTCTTC
>NA|TRBJ1-4|TRBV5-1|TRBD1
CASSLAGDRNEKLFF
TGCGCCAGCAGCTTGGCGGGGGACAGGAATGAAAAACTGTTTTTT
>few|TRBJ2-1|TRBV29-1|NA
CSVEWAAPGRLANEQFF
TGCAGCGTTGAATGGGCGGCACCCGGTCGGCTGGCGAATGAGCAGTTCTTC
>NA|TRBJ2-1|TRBV11-2|NA
CASSPDGLGLREQFF
TGTGCCAGCAGCCCGGACGGGTTGGGCCTACGAGAGCAGTTCTTC
>NA|TRBJ1-2|TRBV6-2/TRBV6-3|NA
CASSYSEYYGYTF
TGTGCCAGCAGTTACTCGGAGTACTATGGCTACACCTTC
>NA|TRBJ2-6|TRBV5-1|NA
CASSLENVLTF
TGCGCCAGCAGCTTGGAAAACGTCCTGACTTTC
>NA|TRBJ2-5|TRBV4-1|TRBD1
CASSHMTGVILGTQYF
TGCGCCAGCAGCCACATGACAGGGGTGATTTTAGGTACCCAGTACTTC
>NA|TRBJ1-2|TRBV28|NA
CASSSFGYTF
TGTGCCAGCAGTTCGTTTGGCTACACCTTC
>NA|TRBJ2-3|TRBV5-1|TRBD2
CASSSPSGGRGDTQYF
TGCGCCAGCAGCTCACCTAGCGGGGGGCGAGGGGATACGCAGTATTTT
>NA|TRBJ2-3|TRBV2|NA
CASALPGSSTDTQYF
TGTGCCAGCGCACTGCCAGGATCTAGCACAGATACGCAGTATTTT